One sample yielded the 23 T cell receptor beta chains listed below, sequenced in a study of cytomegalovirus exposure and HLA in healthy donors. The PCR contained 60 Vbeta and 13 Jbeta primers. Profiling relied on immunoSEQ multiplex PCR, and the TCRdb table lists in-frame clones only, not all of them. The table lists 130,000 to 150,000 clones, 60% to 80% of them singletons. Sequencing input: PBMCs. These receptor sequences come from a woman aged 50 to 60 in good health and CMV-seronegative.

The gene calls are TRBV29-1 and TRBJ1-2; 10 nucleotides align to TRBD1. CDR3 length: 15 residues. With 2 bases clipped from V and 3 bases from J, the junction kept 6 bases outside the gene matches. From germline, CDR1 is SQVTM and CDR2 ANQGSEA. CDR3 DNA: TGCAGCGTTGAAAGTAGAGGGACAGGGGACTATGGCTACACCTTC. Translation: CSVESRGTGDYGYTF.

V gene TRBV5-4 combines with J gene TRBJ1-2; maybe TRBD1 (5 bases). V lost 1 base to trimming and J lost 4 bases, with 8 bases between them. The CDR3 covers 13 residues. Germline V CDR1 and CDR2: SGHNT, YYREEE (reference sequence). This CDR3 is CASSLYGGYGYTF. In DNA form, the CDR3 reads TGTGCCAGCAGCTTGTACGGGGGCTATGGCTACACCTTC.

CDR3 in DNA: TGCGCCAGCAGCTTGGGCCCAGGGGATAATTCACCCCTCCACTTT. Translating gives CASSLGPGDNSPLHF. This chain joins TRBV5-1 and TRBJ1-6, with D maybe TRBD1 (6 bases). This CDR3 is built from 15 residues. In germline, CDR1 is SGHRS, CDR2 YFSETQ. Trimming removed 0 bases from V and 5 bases from J, with 9 bases in between. The full variable domain, completed using reference TRBV5-1 and TRBJ1-6, is KAGVTQTPRYLIKTRGQQVTLSCSPISGHRSVSWYQQTPGQGLQFLFEYFSETQRNKGNFPGRFSGRQFSNSRSEMNVSTLELGDSALYLCASSLGPGDNSPLHFGNGTRLTVT.

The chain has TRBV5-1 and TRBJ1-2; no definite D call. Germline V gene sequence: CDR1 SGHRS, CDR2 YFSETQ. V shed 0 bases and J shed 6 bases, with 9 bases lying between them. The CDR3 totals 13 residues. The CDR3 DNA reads TGCGCCAGCAGCTTGGACGGGGTGGATGGCTACACCTTC. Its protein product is CASSLDGVDGYTF.

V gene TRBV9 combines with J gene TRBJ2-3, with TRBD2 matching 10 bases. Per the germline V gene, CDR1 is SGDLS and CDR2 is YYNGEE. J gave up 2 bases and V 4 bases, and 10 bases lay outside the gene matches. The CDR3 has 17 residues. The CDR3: CASSSWGSGGPTDTQYF. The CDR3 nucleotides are TGTGCCAGCAGCTCATGGGGTAGCGGGGGGCCCACAGATACGCAGTATTTT.

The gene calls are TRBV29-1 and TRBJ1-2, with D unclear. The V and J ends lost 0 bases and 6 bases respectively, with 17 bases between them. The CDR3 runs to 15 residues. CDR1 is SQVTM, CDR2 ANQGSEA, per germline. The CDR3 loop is CSVEDTRSREDGYTF. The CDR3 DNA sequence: TGCAGCGTTGAAGATACACGGTCCCGAGAGGATGGCTACACCTTC.

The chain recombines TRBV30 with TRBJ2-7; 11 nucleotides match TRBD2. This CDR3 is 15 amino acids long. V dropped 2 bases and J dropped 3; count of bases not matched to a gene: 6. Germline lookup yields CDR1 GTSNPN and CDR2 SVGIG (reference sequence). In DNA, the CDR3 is TGTGCCTGGAGTCCCACTAGCGGGGGTTTCTACGAGCAGTACTTC. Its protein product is CAWSPTSGGFYEQYF.

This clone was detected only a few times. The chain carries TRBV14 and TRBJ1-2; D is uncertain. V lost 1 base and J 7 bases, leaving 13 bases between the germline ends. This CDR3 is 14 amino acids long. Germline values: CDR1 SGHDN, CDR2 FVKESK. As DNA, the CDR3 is TGTGCCAGCAGCCAAGCCGGTTACTTAGCTGGCTACACCTTC. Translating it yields CASSQAGYLAGYTF.

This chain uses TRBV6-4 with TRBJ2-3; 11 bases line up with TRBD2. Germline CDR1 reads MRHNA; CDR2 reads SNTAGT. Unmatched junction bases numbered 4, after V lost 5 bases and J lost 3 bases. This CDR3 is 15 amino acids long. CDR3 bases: TGTGCCAGCAGTCTAGGGACTAGCGGAACAGATACGCAGTATTTT. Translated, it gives CASSLGTSGTDTQYF.

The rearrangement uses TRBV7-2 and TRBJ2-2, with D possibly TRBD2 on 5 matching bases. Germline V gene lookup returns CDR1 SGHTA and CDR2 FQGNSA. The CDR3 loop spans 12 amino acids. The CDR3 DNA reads TGTGCGGAGGAGGCAGGCCCCGGGGAGCTGTTTTTT. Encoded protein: CAEEAGPGELFF.

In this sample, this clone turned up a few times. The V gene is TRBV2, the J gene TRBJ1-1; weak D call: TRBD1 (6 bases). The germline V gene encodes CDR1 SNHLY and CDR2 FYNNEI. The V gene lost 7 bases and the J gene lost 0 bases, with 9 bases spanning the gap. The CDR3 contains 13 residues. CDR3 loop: CASKQGLNTEAFF. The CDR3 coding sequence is TGTGCCAGCAAACAGGGACTGAACACTGAAGCTTTCTTT.

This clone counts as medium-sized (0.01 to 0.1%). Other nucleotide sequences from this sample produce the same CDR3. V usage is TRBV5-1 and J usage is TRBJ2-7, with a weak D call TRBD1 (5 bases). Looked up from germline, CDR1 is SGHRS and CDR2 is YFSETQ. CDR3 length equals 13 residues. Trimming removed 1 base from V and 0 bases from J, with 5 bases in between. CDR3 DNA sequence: TGCGCCAGCAGCTTGAGGGGCTCCTACGAGCAGTACTTC. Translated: CASSLRGSYEQYF.

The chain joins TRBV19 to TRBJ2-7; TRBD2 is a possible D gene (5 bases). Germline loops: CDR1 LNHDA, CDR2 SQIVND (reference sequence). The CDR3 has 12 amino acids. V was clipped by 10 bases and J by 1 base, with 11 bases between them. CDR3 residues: CATGVGSYEQYF. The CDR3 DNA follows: TGTGCCACCGGGGTGGGATCCTACGAGCAGTACTTC.

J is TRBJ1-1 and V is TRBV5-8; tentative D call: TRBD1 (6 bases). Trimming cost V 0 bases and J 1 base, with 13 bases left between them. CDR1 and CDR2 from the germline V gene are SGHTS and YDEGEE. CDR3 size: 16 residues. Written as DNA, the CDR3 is TGTGCCAGCAGCTTGGGGTACCGGGACAAGAACACTGAAGCTTTCTTT. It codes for CASSLGYRDKNTEAFF.

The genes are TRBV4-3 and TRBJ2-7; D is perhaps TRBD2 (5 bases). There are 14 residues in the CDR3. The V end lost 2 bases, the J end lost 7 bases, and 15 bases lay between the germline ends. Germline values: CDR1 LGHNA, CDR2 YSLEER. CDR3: CASSQTRTPGEQYF. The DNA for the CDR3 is TGCGCCAGCAGCCAAACTAGGACCCCCGGGGAGCAGTACTTC.

CDR3 nucleotide sequence: TGTGCCAGCAGTCCCGACAGGGTAGGACCCTACGAGCAGTACTTC. Its translation is CASSPDRVGPYEQYF. The J gene is TRBJ2-7, the V gene TRBV7-6; 7 bases align to TRBD1. V trimming: 6 bases; J trimming: 2 bases; junction bases outside the gene matches: 10. Germline V gene sequence: CDR1 SGHVS, CDR2 FNYEAQ. This CDR3 has 15 amino acids.

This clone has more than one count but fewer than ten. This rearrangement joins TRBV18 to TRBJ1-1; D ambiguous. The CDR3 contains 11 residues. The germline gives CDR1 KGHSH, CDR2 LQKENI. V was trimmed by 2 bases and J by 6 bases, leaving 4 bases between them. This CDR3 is CASSPFAEAFF. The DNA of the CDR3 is TGTGCCAGCTCACCATTCGCTGAAGCTTTCTTT.

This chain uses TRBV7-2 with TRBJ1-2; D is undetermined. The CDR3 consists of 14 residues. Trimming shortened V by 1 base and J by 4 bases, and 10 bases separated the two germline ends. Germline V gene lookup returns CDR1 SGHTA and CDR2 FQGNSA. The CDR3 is CASSLDGGFYGYTF. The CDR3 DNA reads TGTGCCAGCAGCTTAGATGGCGGTTTCTATGGCTACACCTTC.

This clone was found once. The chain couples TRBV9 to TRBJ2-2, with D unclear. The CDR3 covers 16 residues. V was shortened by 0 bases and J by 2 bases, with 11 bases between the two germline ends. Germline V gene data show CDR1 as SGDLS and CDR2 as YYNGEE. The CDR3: CASSVGALSNTGELFF. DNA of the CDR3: TGTGCCAGCAGCGTAGGTGCACTATCCAACACCGGGGAGCTGTTTTTT.

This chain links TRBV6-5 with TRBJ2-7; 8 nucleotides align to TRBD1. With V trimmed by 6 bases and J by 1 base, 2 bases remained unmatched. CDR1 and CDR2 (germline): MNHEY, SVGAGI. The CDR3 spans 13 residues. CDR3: CASRDRGSYEQYF. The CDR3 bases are TGTGCCAGCAGAGACAGGGGTTCCTACGAGCAGTACTTC.

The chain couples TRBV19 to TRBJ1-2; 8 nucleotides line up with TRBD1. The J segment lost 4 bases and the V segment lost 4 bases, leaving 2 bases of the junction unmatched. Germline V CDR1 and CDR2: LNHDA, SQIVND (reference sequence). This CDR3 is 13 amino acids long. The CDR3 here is CASSRDRLYGYTF. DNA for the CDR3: TGTGCCAGTAGTAGGGACAGGCTCTATGGCTACACCTTC. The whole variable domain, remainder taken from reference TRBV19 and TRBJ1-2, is DGGITQSPKYLFRKEGQNVTLSCEQNLNHDAMYWYRQDPGQGLRLIYYSQIVNDFQKGDIAEGYSVSREKKESFPLTVTSAQKNPTAFYLCASSRDRLYGYTFGSGTRLTVV.

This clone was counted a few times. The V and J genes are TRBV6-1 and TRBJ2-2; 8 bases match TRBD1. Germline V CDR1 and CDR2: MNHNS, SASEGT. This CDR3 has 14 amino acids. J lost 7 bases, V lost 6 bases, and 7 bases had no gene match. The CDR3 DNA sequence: TGTGCCAGCAGCAAGGACAGGGCGGGCGGGGAGCTGTTTTTT. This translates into CASSKDRAGGELFF.

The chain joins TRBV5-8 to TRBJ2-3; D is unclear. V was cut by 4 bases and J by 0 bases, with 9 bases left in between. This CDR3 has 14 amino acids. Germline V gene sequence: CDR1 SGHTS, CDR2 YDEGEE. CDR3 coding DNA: TGTGCCAGCAGCCCGTTAGTTAGCACAGATACGCAGTATTTT. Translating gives CASSPLVSTDTQYF. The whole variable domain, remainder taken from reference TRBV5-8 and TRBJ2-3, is EAGVTQSPTHLIKTRGQQATLRCSPISGHTSVYWYQQALGLGLQFLLWYDEGEERNRGNFPPRFSGRQFPNYSSELNVNALELEDSALYLCASSPLVSTDTQYFGPGTRLTVL.